This entry describes one T cell receptor beta chain. Within the sample, other DNA sequences also encode this same CDR3. These data belong to a study of shared clonotypes between healthy human individuals. Sequencing was performed with immunoSEQ multiplex PCR; in TCRdb, only in-frame clones are kept and a portion is missing. The sample has fewer than 500,000 clones, roughly 79% seen once. Each of the donors was a healthy adult who was HIV-negative and had not had a recent acute infection or vaccination. The sequencing input was PBMCs. This clonotype was sampled from a woman between 40 and 50 years old in good health. Some clones in this sample may be carry-over from other donors' samples.

The CDR3, as DNA: TGTGCCTTAACCGGGACTAGCGTTTACAATGAGCAGTTCTTC. Its protein product is CALTGTSVYNEQFF. V is TRBV30 and J is TRBJ2-1; the match to TRBD2 covers 10 bases. The CDR3 runs to 14 residues. Trimming at V came to 7 bases and at J to 4 bases, leaving 7 bases not matched to a gene. Germline CDR1 reads GTSNPN; CDR2 reads SVGIG (reference sequence). Combining the CDR3 with reference TRBV30 and TRBJ2-1 gives the whole variable domain SQTIHQWPATLVQPVGSPLSLECTVEGTSNPNLYWYRQAAGRGLQLLFYSVGIGQISSEVPQNLSASRPQDRQFILSSKKLLLSDSGFYLCALTGTSVYNEQFFGPGTRLTVL.